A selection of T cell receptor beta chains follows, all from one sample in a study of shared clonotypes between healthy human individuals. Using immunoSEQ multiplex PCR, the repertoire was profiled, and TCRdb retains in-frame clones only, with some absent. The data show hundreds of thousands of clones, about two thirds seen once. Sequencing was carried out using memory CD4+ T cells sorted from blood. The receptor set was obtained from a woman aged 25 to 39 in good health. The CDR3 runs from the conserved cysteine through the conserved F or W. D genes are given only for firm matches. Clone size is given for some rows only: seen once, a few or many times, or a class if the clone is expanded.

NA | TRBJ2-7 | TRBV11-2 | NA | TGTGCCAGCAGCTCTCCGGGAGCCTACTACGAGCAGTACTTC | CASSSPGAYYEQYF
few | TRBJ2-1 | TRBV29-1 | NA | TGCAGCGCCCCCGGGGGAAGCGGCTACAATGAGCAGTTCTTC | CSAPGGSGYNEQFF
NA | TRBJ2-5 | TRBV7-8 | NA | TGTGCCAGCAGCGGTACGCGTGATGAGACCCAGTACTTC | CASSGTRDETQYF
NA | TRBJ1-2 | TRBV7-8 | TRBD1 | TGTGCCAGCAGCTCGGGACAGCAGCTCCACTATGGCTACACCTTC | CASSSGQQLHYGYTF
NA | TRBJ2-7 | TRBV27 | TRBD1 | TGTGCCAGCAGCCCCGGGACAGGGGGCCCCTACGAGCAGTACTTC | CASSPGTGGPYEQYF
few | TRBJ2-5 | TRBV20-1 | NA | TGCAGTGCTTTGGGCGAGGCCCAGTACTTC | CSALGEAQYF
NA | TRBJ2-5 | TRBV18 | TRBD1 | TGTGCCAGCTCACCAGCCCCAGGGGGCGATGCAGGTGAGCAGTACTTC | CASSPAPGGDAGEQYF
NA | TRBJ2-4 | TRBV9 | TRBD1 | TGTGCCAGCAGCGTAAGCACAGGGGGGAGTGCCTTCTCAAACATTCAGTACTTC | CASSVSTGGSAFSNIQYF
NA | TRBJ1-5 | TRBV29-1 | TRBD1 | TGCAGCGTAGCCGGGACAGCGGGACAGCCCCAGCATTTT | CSVAGTAGQPQHF
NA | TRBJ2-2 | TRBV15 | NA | TGTGCCACCAGCAGAGTTGCGGGATTCGACGGGGAGCTGTTTTTT | CATSRVAGFDGELFF
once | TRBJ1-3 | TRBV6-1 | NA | TGTGCCAGCAGATCAGGGGCTGGAAACACCATATATTTT | CASRSGAGNTIYF
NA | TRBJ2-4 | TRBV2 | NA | TGTGCCAGCAAACCTACACAGCAAAAAAACATTCAGTACTTC | CASKPTQQKNIQYF
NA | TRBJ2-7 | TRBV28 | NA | TGTGCCAGCAGTTTTAGCTCGCTGAACTACGAGCAGTACTTC | CASSFSSLNYEQYF
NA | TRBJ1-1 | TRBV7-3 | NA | TGTGCCAGCAAGAGCCAGAGGGACACTGAAGCTTTCTTT | CASKSQRDTEAFF
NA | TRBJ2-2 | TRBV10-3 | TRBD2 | TGTGCCATCAGTGAGTCATCGGGAGGGCACACCGGGGAGCTGTTTTTT | CAISESSGGHTGELFF
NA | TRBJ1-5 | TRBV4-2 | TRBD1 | TGTGCCAGCAGCCCAGGACAGGGCGGGAGCAATCAGCCCCAGCATTTT | CASSPGQGGSNQPQHF
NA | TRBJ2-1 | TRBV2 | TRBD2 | TGTGCCAGCAGTCCGGGACTAGCGGGGAACAATCGGTTCTTC | CASSPGLAGNNRFF
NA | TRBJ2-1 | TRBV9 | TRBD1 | TGTGCCAGCAGCTTGACGACAGGGGTCAATGAGCAGTTCTTC | CASSLTTGVNEQFF
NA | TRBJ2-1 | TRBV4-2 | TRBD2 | TGTGCCAGCAGCCAAGAGGGACTAGGGATTGAGCAGTTCTTC | CASSQEGLGIEQFF
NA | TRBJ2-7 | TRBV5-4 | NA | TGTGCCAGCAGCTTGGGCTCCAGGGTCGAGCAGTACTTC | CASSLGSRVEQYF
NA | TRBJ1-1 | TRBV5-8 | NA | TGTGCCAGCAGCTTTGACAGCTTTGGGGTGAACACTGAAGCTTTCTTT | CASSFDSFGVNTEAFF
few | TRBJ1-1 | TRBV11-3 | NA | TGTGCCAGCAGCCCCACCTCACAGGGTTCGGAAGCTTTCTTT | CASSPTSQGSEAFF
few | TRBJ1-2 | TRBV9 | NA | TGTGCCAGCAGCGTAGATGTAGGGGACTATGGCTACACCTTC | CASSVDVGDYGYTF
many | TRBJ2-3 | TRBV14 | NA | TGTGCCAGCAGAGGCGGCCGCACAGATACGCAGTATTTT | CASRGGRTDTQYF
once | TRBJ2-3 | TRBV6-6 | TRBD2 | TGTGCCAGCAGTTCCACTAGCGGCTACACAGATACGCAGTATTTT | CASSSTSGYTDTQYF
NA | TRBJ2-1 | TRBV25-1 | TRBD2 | TGTGCCAGCAGTGAATCGCGGGGGGAGTACAATGAGCAGTTCTTC | CASSESRGEYNEQFF
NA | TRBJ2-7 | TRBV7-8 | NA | TGTGCCAGCAGTTCAGATCGGTGGAGGAGGGGAAGGTACGAGCAGTACTTC | CASSSDRWRRGRYEQYF
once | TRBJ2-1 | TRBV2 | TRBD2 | TGTGCCAGCAGTCCCCTAGCGGGAGTGAATGAGCAGTTCTTC | CASSPLAGVNEQFF